The present entry profiles one TCR beta chain with its context. The antigen remains undetermined. The CDR3 covers 14 residues. Per the germline V gene, CDR1 is SGHRS and CDR2 is YFSETQ. J lost 6 bases, V lost 2 bases, and 7 bases had no gene match. The sample comes from a study of long-term antiretroviral therapy in people with HIV. Whole-study findings and limits: ART adherence was not documented, and neither viral resistance nor therapy changes had any data. Controls had broader CDR3 length ranges than HIV repertoires did.

At the survey level, the v3.0 immunoSEQ assay was run. The protocol was immunoSEQ multiplex PCR, while the TCRdb copy is restricted to in-frame clones and leaves out a portion. The top ten clones hold 4.1% of a sample with about 19,000 clones, about 91% of them seen once. This chain joins TRBV5-1 and TRBJ1-2; 7 positions match TRBD1. This sequence was found in a man aged 18 to 30 with HIV. The sequencing used unsorted PBMCs, collected 2.1 years after starting antiretroviral therapy. The chain's CDR3 is CASSLDREKDGYTF. CDR3 in DNA: TGCGCCAGCAGCTTAGACAGGGAAAAGGATGGCTACACCTTC.